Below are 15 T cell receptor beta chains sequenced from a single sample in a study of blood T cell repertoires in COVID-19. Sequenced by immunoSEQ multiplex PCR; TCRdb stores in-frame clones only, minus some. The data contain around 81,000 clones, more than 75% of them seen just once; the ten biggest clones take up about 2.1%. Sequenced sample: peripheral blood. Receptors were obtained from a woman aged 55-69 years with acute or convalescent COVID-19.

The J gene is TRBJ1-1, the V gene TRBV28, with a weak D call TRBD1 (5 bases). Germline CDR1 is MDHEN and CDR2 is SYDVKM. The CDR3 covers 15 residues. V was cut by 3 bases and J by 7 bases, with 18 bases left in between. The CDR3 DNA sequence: TGTGCCAGCAGTTTCACCTCGGGACGGGGGAGTGAAGCTTTCTTT. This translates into CASSFTSGRGSEAFF.

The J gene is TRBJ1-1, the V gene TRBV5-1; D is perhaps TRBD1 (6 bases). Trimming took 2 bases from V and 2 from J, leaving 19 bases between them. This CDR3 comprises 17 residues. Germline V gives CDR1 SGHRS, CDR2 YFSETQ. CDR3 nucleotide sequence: TGCGCCAGCAGCTTAGTTACGGGGGAGGGGGAAAACACTGAAGCTTTCTTT. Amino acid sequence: CASSLVTGEGENTEAFF.

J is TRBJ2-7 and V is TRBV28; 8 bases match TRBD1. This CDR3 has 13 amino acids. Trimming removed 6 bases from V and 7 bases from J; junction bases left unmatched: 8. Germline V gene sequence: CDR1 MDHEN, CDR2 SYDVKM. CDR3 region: CASRSGQGREQYF. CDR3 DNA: TGTGCCAGCAGATCCGGACAGGGACGGGAGCAGTACTTC.

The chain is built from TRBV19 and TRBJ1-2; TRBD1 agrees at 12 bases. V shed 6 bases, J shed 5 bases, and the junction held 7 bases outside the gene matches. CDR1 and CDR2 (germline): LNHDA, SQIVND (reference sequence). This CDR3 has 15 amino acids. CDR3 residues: CASSLRDRGLYGYTF. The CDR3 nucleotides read TGTGCCAGTAGCCTCCGGGACAGGGGGCTGTATGGCTACACCTTC.

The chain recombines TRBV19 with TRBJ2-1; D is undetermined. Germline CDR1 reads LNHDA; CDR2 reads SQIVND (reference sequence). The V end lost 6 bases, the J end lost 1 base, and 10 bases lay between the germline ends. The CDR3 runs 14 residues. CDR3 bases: TGTGCCAGTAGCCTAGTAATTTCCTACAATGAGCAGTTCTTC. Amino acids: CASSLVISYNEQFF.

CDR3 nucleotide sequence: TGTGCCAGCCGCCCGGGACTAGCATTTTCCGAGCAGTACTTC. The encoded protein is CASRPGLAFSEQYF. The chain uses TRBV19 and TRBJ2-7, with 9 bases that match TRBD2. CDR3 length: 14 amino acids. Per germline, CDR1 LNHDA and CDR2 SQIVND (reference sequence). Trimming took 9 bases from V and 6 from J; bases not matched to a gene: 12.

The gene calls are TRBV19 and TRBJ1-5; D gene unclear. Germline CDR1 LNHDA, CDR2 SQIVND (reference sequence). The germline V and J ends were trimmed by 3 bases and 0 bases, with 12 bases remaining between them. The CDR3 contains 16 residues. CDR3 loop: CASSMAVSYSNQPQHF. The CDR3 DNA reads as TGTGCCAGTAGTATGGCGGTCAGTTATAGCAATCAGCCCCAGCATTTT.

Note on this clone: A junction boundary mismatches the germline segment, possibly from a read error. The CDR3 loop is CAISGRGGTEAFF. The CDR3 DNA reads TGTGCCATTAGTGGGAGGGGGGGCACTGAAGCTTTCTTT. The chain couples TRBV10-3 to TRBJ1-1; tentatively, D is TRBD1 (6 bases). This CDR3 spans 13 amino acids. Germline assignment: CDR1 ENHRY and CDR2 SYGVKD.

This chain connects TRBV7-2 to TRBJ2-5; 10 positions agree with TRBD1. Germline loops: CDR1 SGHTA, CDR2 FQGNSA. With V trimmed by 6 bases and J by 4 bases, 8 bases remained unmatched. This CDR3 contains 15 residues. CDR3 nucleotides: TGTGCCAGCAGTTTCTCCGGGACAGGGGTAGAGACCCAGTACTTC. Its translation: CASSFSGTGVETQYF.

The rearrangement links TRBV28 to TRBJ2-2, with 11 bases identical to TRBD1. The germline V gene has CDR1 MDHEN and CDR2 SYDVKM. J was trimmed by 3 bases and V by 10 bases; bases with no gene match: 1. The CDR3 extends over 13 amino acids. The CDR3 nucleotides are TGTGCCACGGGACAGGGGGACACCGGGGAGCTGTTTTTT. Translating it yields CATGQGDTGELFF.

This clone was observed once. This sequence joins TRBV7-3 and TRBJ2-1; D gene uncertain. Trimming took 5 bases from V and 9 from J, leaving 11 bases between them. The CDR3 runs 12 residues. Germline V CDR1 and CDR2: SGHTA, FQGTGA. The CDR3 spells CASSPPGGEQFF. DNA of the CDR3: TGTGCCAGCAGCCCCCCCGGCGGTGAGCAGTTCTTC.

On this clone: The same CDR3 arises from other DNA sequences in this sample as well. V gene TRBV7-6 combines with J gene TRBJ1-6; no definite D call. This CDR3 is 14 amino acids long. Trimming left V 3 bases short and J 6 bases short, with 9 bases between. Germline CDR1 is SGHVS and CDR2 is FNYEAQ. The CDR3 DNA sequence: TGTGCCAGCAGCTTGGAAGGGAGTAATTCACCCCTCCACTTT. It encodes CASSLEGSNSPLHF.

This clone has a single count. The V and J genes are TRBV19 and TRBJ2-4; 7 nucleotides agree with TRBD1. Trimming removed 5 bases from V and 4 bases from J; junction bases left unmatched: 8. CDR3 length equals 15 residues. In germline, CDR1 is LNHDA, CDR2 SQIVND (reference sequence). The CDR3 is CASSATRDRKNIQYF. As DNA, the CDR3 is TGTGCCAGTAGTGCGACACGGGACAGAAAAAACATTCAGTACTTC.

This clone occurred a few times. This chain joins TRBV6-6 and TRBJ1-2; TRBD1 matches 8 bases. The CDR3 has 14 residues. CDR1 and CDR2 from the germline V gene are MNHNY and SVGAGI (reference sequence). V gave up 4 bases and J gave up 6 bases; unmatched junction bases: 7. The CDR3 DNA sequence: TGTGCCAGCAGTTTATCTAGACAGGGGCATGGCTACACCTTC. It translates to CASSLSRQGHGYTF.

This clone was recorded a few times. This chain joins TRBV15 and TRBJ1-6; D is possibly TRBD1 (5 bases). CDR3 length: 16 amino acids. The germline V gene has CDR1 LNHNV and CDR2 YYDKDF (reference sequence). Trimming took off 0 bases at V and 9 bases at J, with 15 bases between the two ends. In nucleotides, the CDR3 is TGTGCCACCAGCAGAGATTCCGCGGGGGGAGGTTCACCCCTCCACTTT. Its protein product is CATSRDSAGGGSPLHF.